These 21 T cell receptor beta chains were all obtained from the same sample, sequenced in a study of technical replicates of blood from a handful of donors. Generated by immunoSEQ multiplex PCR, the TCRdb table keeps only in-frame clones and is missing some. Of 73,000 or so clones in the sample, 91% were seen once. Sequencing was carried out using T cells isolated from PBMCs. The receptor set was obtained from a human donor in good health.

The chain carries TRBV6-5 and TRBJ2-3; 9 bases are shared with TRBD1. V dropped 4 bases and J dropped 4; count of bases not matched to a gene: 9. Germline V CDR1 and CDR2: MNHEY, SVGAGI. The length of the CDR3 is 16 residues. The CDR3 DNA reads as TGTGCCAGCAGTTCCGCCGGGACAGGGCTATCAGATACGCAGTATTTT. As protein: CASSSAGTGLSDTQYF.

The genes are TRBV9 and TRBJ2-7; D unclear. The length of the CDR3 is 16 residues. Germline assignment: CDR1 SGDLS and CDR2 YYNGEE. V dropped 0 bases and J dropped 0 bases, with 13 bases sitting between them. DNA of the CDR3: TGTGCCAGCAGCGTAGGGGCCAGTCCGAACTCCTACGAGCAGTACTTC. Translating it yields CASSVGASPNSYEQYF.

The J gene is TRBJ2-2, the V gene TRBV27; TRBD1 might be the D (6 bases). The ends were cut back, 5 bases at V and 7 bases at J, with 14 bases in the middle. The CDR3 is made up of 14 amino acids. Germline CDR1 is MNHEY and CDR2 is SMNVEV (reference sequence). CDR3 region: CASSLRTGLGELFF. The CDR3 DNA reads TGTGCCAGCAGTCTCCGTACAGGGCTCGGGGAGCTGTTTTTT.

The chain is built from TRBV15 and TRBJ2-7; D might be TRBD2 (7 bases). This CDR3 comprises 15 residues. Per the germline V gene, CDR1 is LNHNV and CDR2 is YYDKDF (reference sequence). Trimming cost V 0 bases and J 2 bases, with 11 bases left between them. CDR3 protein: CATSRDGGAPYEQYF. The CDR3, as DNA: TGTGCCACCAGCAGAGATGGGGGGGCCCCCTACGAGCAGTACTTC.

As for this clone: Compared with germline, one end of the junction differs, possibly owing to a read error. The chain employs TRBV28 and TRBJ1-1; maybe TRBD1 (5 bases). This CDR3 has 15 residues. Germline CDR1 MDHEN, CDR2 SYDVKM. This CDR3 reads CASSLWGGENTEAFF. The CDR3 bases are TGTGCCAGCAGTCTATGGGGAGGGGAGAACACTGAAGCTTTCTTT.

V and J are TRBV6-5 and TRBJ1-4, with D unclear. The germline CDR1 and CDR2 sequences are MNHEY and SVGAGI. With 5 bases removed from V and 5 bases from J, the gap between germline ends came to 9 bases. The CDR3 totals 13 residues. CDR3 DNA sequence: TGTGCCAGCAGTCGAGGCCTGAATGAAAAACTGTTTTTT. As protein: CASSRGLNEKLFF.

The chain links TRBV10-3 to TRBJ1-1; TRBD1 is a possible D gene (6 bases). The ends were cut back, 2 bases at V and 7 bases at J, with 8 bases in the middle. Germline-derived CDR1 and CDR2 are ENHRY and SYGVKD. The CDR3 covers 12 residues. CDR3: CAISEADSEAFF. DNA for the CDR3: TGTGCCATCAGTGAGGCGGACAGTGAAGCTTTCTTT.

V usage is TRBV15 and J usage is TRBJ2-1; maybe TRBD1 (5 bases). Trimming stripped 1 base from V and 6 bases from J, with 13 bases between. This CDR3 contains 15 residues. The V gene's germline CDR1 is LNHNV and CDR2 YYDKDF (reference sequence). The DNA for the CDR3 is TGTGCCACCAGCAGAGGGATAAGGGGCGGCAATGAGCAGTTCTTC. It specifies CATSRGIRGGNEQFF.

This rearrangement joins TRBV6-1 to TRBJ1-1; D gene uncertain. V was clipped by 8 bases and J by 11 bases, with 18 bases between them. Germline V gives CDR1 MNHNS, CDR2 SASEGT. The CDR3 is made up of 12 amino acids. CDR3 sequence reads: CASRRESGFAFF. CDR3 coding DNA: TGTGCCAGCCGGCGGGAATCGGGGTTTGCTTTCTTT.

The V call is TRBV9, the J call TRBJ2-7, with 8 bases that match TRBD2. This CDR3 spans 15 amino acids. The V and J ends lost 3 bases and 5 bases, in that order; junction bases with no gene match: 10. Germline CDR1 and CDR2: SGDLS and YYNGEE. CDR3 sequence (DNA): TGTGCCAGCAGCGAATATAGCGGGACCGATGACGAGCAGTACTTC. It codes for CASSEYSGTDDEQYF. Variable domain in full (rest from reference TRBV9 and TRBJ2-7): DSGVTQTPKHLITATGQRVTLRCSPRSGDLSVYWYQQSLDQGLQFLIQYYNGEERAKGNILERFSAQQFPDLHSELNLSSLELGDSALYFCASSEYSGTDDEQYFGPGTRLTVT.

The rearrangement links TRBV27 to TRBJ2-5; 10 bases map to TRBD2. After removal of 4 bases from V and 5 bases from J, the junction contained 22 bases not matched to a gene. CDR1 is MNHEY, CDR2 SMNVEV, per germline (reference sequence). This CDR3 comprises 20 residues. Here the CDR3 reads CASSSTLASGSRLFGETQYF. CDR3 nucleotides: TGTGCCAGCAGTTCAACCCTTGCTAGCGGGAGTAGACTGTTTGGTGAGACCCAGTACTTC.

The genes are TRBV15 and TRBJ2-2; D gene ambiguous. Per germline, CDR1 LNHNV and CDR2 YYDKDF (reference sequence). V was shortened by 1 base and J by 4 bases, with 4 bases between the two germline ends. The CDR3 loop spans 13 amino acids. The CDR3 nucleotides read TGTGCCACCAGCAGAGTGAGCACCGGGGAGCTGTTTTTT. It codes for CATSRVSTGELFF.

Note on this clone: A junction boundary mismatches the germline segment, possibly from a read error. This chain uses TRBV20-1 with TRBJ1-2; no definite D call. CDR3 length: 10 residues. The V gene's germline CDR1 is DFQATT and CDR2 SNEGSKA (reference sequence). CDR3 coding DNA: TGCAGTGCTAGCACCTTTCGTCAGGTTTTC. Translation gives CSASTFRQVF.

The CDR3 region has the DNA TGTGCCAGTAGTATCGGCGGAACCTCCTCCTACAATGAGCAGTTCTTC. The encoded protein is CASSIGGTSSYNEQFF. The chain joins TRBV19 to TRBJ2-1, with no clear D. V dropped 3 bases and J dropped 0 bases, with 12 bases sitting between them. In germline, CDR1 is LNHDA, CDR2 SQIVND (reference sequence). The CDR3 is 16 amino acids.

The chain combines TRBV15 with TRBJ1-2; the D gene is possibly TRBD1 (5 bases). Germline CDR1 and CDR2: LNHNV and YYDKDF (reference sequence). V lost 0 bases and J lost 3, with 5 bases in between. This CDR3 contains 13 residues. The DNA for the CDR3 is TGTGCCACCAGCAGAGAAGGGGACTATGGCTACACCTTC. Translated, it gives CATSREGDYGYTF.

In its sample, this clone was seen once. The chain couples TRBV5-1 to TRBJ2-7, with D perhaps TRBD1 (6 bases). The germline CDR1 and CDR2 sequences are SGHRS and YFSETQ. This CDR3 has 15 amino acids. The V end lost 1 base, the J end lost 0 bases, and 11 bases lay between the germline ends. The CDR3 DNA reads TGCGCCAGCAGCTTGTTCACAGGGAACTCCTACGAGCAGTACTTC. Residues: CASSLFTGNSYEQYF.

This rearrangement joins TRBV6-5 to TRBJ2-1; 8 nucleotides line up with TRBD1. J was trimmed by 8 bases and V by 6 bases; bases with no gene match: 12. The CDR3 length is 15 residues. CDR1 is MNHEY and CDR2 is SVGAGI in the germline V gene. Written as DNA, the CDR3 is TGTGCCAGCAGCCCAAAGACAGGGGCGGTCGATGAGCAGTTCTTC. Amino acid sequence: CASSPKTGAVDEQFF.

This rearrangement joins TRBV4-2 to TRBJ2-1; 8 nucleotides match TRBD2. The CDR3 runs 16 residues. V was pared by 4 bases and J by 2 bases, with 7 bases of the junction left unmatched. The germline CDR1 and CDR2 sequences are LGHNA and YNFKEQ. The DNA of the CDR3 is TGTGCCAGCAGCCCCCATGACGGGGGGGCCTACAATGAGCAGTTCTTC. It is translated as CASSPHDGGAYNEQFF.

This clone was seen once. The chain couples TRBV4-1 to TRBJ2-7; perhaps TRBD2 as D (5 bases). Germline values: CDR1 MGHRA, CDR2 YSYEKL. The germline V and J ends were trimmed by 3 bases and 0 bases, with 9 bases remaining between them. This CDR3 contains 14 residues. The CDR3 nucleotides read TGCGCCAGCAGCCAGACCGACTACTCCTACGAGCAGTACTTC. Translated, it gives CASSQTDYSYEQYF.

The chain has TRBV4-2 and TRBJ2-1; possible D gene TRBD2, 6 bases. The CDR3 length is 15 residues. V was shortened by 0 bases and J by 0 bases, with 6 bases between the two germline ends. Germline V CDR1 and CDR2: LGHNA, YNFKEQ. CDR3 amino acids: CASSQEGGSYNEQFF. The CDR3 DNA reads as TGTGCCAGCAGCCAAGAGGGGGGCTCCTACAATGAGCAGTTCTTC.

The V call is TRBV7-6, the J call TRBJ2-5; a possible D gene is TRBD2 (6 bases). The CDR3 loop spans 15 amino acids. CDR1 and CDR2 (germline): SGHVS, FNYEAQ. V was shortened by 0 bases and J by 2 bases, with 10 bases between the two germline ends. The CDR3 DNA reads TGTGCCAGCAGCTTAGCACCGGGAGTGCAAGAGACCCAGTACTTC. Translating it yields CASSLAPGVQETQYF. Full variable domain (remainder filled in from reference TRBV7-6 and TRBJ2-5): GAGVSQSPRYKVTKRGQDVALRCDPISGHVSLYWYRQALGQGPEFLTYFNYEAQQDKSGLPNDRFSAERPEGSISTLTIQRTEQRDSAMYRCASSLAPGVQETQYFGPGTRLLVL.